Listed below are T cell receptor delta chains from one sample, sequenced in a study of Vδ1+ human thymocytes. TCRdb applied CATT to the multiplex PCR reads for clone calling. Of roughly 56,000 delta-chain clones in the sample, more than 13% are singletons; the top ten hold about 0.35%. What was sequenced was Vdelta1+ gamma-delta thymocytes from the thymus. These receptors were obtained from a girl less than two years old who had congenital heart surgery. The CDR3 runs from the conserved cysteine through the conserved F or W. A D gene is named only where the DNA matches it firmly. A row's size may be missing; if present it is once, few, many or a size class.

j_call	v_call	clone_size	d_call	cdr3_nt	cdr3_aa
TRDJ1	TRDV1	few	TRDD3	TGTGCTCTTGGGGCCCCCTCCCACTGGGGGTTGGGACGGTCCACCGATAAACTCATCTTT	CALGAPSHWGLGRSTDKLIF
TRDJ1	TRAV29/DV5	few	TRDD3	TGTGCAGCAAGTATTACTGGGGGATACACCGATAAACTCATCTTT	CAASITGGYTDKLIF
TRDJ1	TRDV1	few	TRDD3	TGTGCTCTTGCTTTCTTCCCTTACTTCCTAAGTGAATGGGGGATATGGACCGATAAACTCATCTTT	CALAFFPYFLSEWGIWTDKLIF
TRDJ1	TRDV1	NA	TRDD3	TGTGCTCTTGGGGAGGCTTCGGTTCCCGCTCCCTTCCACTGGGGGGTCAAGTACACCGATAAACTCATCTTT	CALGEASVPAPFHWGVKYTDKLIF
TRDJ1	TRDV1	NA	NA	TGTGCTCTTGGGGATACGGATTCCTACCGCCGACTGGGCTATATCGATAAACTCATCTTT	CALGDTDSYRRLGYIDKLIF
TRDJ1	TRDV1	NA	NA	TGTGCTCTTGGGGAAGCATACCACACCGATAAACTCATCTTT	CALGEAYHTDKLIF
TRDJ1	TRDV1	NA	TRDD3	TGTGCTCTTGGGTGGGGACTGGGGGATAGACCCACCGATAAACTCATCTTT	CALGWGLGDRPTDKLIF
TRDJ1	TRDV1	few	NA	TGTGCTCTTGGGTTATACAAGGCCTTCCCGGGGCCGTACACCGATAAACTCATCTTT	CALGLYKAFPGPYTDKLIF
TRDJ1	TRAV29/DV5	medium-sized	NA	TGTGCAGCAAGCGGGGGACCGGCCGATAAACTCATCTTT	CAASGGPADKLIF
TRDJ1	TRDV1	few	TRDD3	TGTGCTCTTGGGCGTCTTGTTCCCTGGGGGATGGAGTACACCGATAAACTCATCTTT	CALGRLVPWGMEYTDKLIF
TRDJ1	TRDV1	once	NA	TGTGCTCTTGGGGAACTAGCGGAGCGAAGGGGATTGGAAAGGTACACCGATAAACTCATCTTT	CALGELAERRGLERYTDKLIF
TRDJ1	TRDV1	few	TRDD3	TGTGCTCTTGGGGGGTGGGGGACCTACACCGATAAACTCATCTTT	CALGGWGTYTDKLIF
TRDJ1	TRDV1	NA	NA	TGTGCTCTTGGGGAGCTTGGCCTTCCTACTGGACTGGGGGTTCTGTACACCGATAAACTCATCTTT	CALGELGLPTGLGVLYTDKLIF
TRDJ1	TRDV1	NA	TRDD3	TGTGCTCTTGGGGAACTGGCCGGGGGATACGTTCTCCGCCCTCTAAAGGGGAAACTCATCTTT	CALGELAGGYVLRPLKGKLIF
TRDJ1	TRDV1	NA	NA	TGTGCTCTTGGGAAACCCTCTTCCCCCATTGGGGTTAAACTCATCTTT	CALGKPSSPIGVKLIF
TRDJ1	TRDV1	NA	TRDD3	TGTGCTCTTGGGGAACAGCTCCCGTGGGGGATACACCTGTACACCGATAAACTCATCTTT	CALGEQLPWGIHLYTDKLIF
TRDJ1	TRDV1	few	TRDD3	TGTGCTCTTGGGGAACGGAGCTGCCAACTGGGGGATCTCGCGTACACCGATAAACTCATCTTT	CALGERSCQLGDLAYTDKLIF
TRDJ1	TRDV1	NA	NA	TGTGCTCTTGGGGGCTCAGTACTGGGTTTCTTCACCGATAAACTCATCTTT	CALGGSVLGFFTDKLIF
TRDJ1	TRDV1	NA	TRDD3	TGTGCTCTTGGGGAACGGGGGAATACGAACTGGGGGACACAGACCGATAAACTCATCTTT	CALGERGNTNWGTQTDKLIF
TRDJ1	TRDV2	NA	NA	TGTGCCTGTCTCGCATGTGCTGGGGACCCAATGAGGTACACCGATAAACTCATCTTT	CACLACAGDPMRYTDKLIF
TRDJ1	TRDV1	NA	TRDD3	TGTGCTCTTGGGGAACTGACCTCCTCGGGGGTCCCTCTGGGGGATACGACCACCGATAAACTCATCTTT	CALGELTSSGVPLGDTTTDKLIF
TRDJ1	TRDV1	few	NA	TGTGCTCTTGGGGAAAGGCCTTCCCCCGTGCGAAGATACACCGATAAACTCATCTTT	CALGERPSPVRRYTDKLIF